This T cell receptor (beta chain) was documented in a study of T cells in Graves' hyperthyroidism and ophthalmopathy. General study findings and limits: Separation of ophthalmopathy from stable hyperthyroidism was achieved by a 13 V-J model.

Absence of ophthalmopathy progression within 18 months defined stable Graves' hyperthyroidism. The hyperthyroidism patients had all been newly diagnosed, and their disease duration was under 2 months. Their ages ranged from 18 to 65 years. This clonotype was detected ten times or more. Its antigen remains unidentified. CDR1 and CDR2 (germline): KGHSH, LQKENI. The CDR3 length is 16 residues. Trimming pared 4 bases from V and 5 bases from J, leaving 19 bases between. Amplified TCR beta CDR3 regions derived from RNA transcripts. During a first-round RT-PCR of the TCR CDR3, the HTBI primer set was used. Via MiXCR, TCRdb re-called the multiplex PCR reads, giving one row per CDR3 protein. The table has some 700,000 distinct CDR3 sequences, around a sixth seen once.

Sequencing used blood. The sequence came from a man aged 45-60 years with Graves' hyperthyroidism. The V call is TRBV18, the J call TRBJ2-3, with a possible D match to TRBD2 (6 bases). The CDR3 loop is CASSLSGSGAGDTQYF. CDR3 coding DNA: TGTGCCAGCTCACTTAGCGGAAGTGGCGCAGGAGATACGCAGTATTTT. Full variable domain (missing parts from reference TRBV18 and TRBJ2-3): NAGVMQNPRHLVRRRGQEARLRCSPMKGHSHVYWYRQLPEEGLKFMVYLQKENIIDESGMPKERFSAEFPKEGPSILRIQQVVRGDSAAYFCASSLSGSGAGDTQYFGPGTRLTVL.